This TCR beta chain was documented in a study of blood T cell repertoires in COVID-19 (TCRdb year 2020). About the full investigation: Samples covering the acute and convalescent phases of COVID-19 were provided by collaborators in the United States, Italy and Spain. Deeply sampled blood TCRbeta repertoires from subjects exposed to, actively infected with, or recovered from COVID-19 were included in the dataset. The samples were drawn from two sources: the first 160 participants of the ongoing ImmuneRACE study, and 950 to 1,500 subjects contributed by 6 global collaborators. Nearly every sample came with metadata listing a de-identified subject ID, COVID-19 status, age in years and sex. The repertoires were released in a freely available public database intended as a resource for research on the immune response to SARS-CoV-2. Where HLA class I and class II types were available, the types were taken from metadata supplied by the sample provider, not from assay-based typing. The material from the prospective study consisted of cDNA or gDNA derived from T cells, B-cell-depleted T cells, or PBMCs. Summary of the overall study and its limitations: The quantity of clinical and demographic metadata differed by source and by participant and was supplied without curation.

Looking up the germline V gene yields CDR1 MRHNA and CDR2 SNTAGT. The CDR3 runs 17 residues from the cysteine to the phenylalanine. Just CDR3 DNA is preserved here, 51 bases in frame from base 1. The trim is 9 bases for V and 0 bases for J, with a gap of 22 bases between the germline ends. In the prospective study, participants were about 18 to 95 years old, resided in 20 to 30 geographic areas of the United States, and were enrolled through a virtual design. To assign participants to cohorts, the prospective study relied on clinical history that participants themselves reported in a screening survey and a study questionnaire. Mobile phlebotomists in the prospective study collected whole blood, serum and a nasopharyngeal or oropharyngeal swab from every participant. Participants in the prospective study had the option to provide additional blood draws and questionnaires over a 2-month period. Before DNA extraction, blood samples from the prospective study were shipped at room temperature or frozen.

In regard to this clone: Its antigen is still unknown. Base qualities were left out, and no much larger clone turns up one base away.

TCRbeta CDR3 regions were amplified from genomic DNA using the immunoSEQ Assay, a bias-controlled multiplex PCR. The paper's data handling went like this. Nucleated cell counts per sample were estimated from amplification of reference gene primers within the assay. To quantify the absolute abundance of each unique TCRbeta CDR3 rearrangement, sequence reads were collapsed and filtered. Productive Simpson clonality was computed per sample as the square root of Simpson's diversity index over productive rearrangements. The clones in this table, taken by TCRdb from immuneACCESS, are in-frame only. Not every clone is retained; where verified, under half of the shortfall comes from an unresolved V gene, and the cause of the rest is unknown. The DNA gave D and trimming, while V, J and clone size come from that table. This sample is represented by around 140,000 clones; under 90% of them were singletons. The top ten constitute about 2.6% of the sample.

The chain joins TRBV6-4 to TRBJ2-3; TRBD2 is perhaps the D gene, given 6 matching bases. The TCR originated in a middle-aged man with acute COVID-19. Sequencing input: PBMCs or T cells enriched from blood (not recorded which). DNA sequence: TGTGCCAGATTTCAAATAAGCGGGCCTTCTAGCACAGATACGCAGTATTTT. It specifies CARFQISGPSSTDTQYF.